The T cell receptor beta chain under discussion was sequenced for a study of blood T cells in healthy people across ages. This CDR3 region has 16 residues. V gave up 5 bases and J gave up 5 bases; unmatched junction bases: 11. Germline-derived CDR1 and CDR2 are LGHNA and YNFKEQ. There are a few counts of this clonotype. The use of a sample-barcoded 5' primer and a J-beta primer mix characterized a second PCR of roughly 7 to 11 cycles. A 12-random-nucleotide template-switch adaptor tagged each cDNA molecule. Using its own MiXCR run on the 5' RACE reads, TCRdb lists one record per CDR3 protein. The table lists over 1,500,000 distinct CDR3 sequences, about 39% of them singletons.

The clonotype originates from a human donor in good health. V gene TRBV4-2 combines with J gene TRBJ1-4, with 7 bases identical to TRBD1. Sequenced: blood. The CDR3 loop is CASSSQGDRDNEKLFF. CDR3 coding DNA: TGTGCCAGCAGCTCCCAAGGAGACAGGGACAATGAAAAACTGTTTTTT.